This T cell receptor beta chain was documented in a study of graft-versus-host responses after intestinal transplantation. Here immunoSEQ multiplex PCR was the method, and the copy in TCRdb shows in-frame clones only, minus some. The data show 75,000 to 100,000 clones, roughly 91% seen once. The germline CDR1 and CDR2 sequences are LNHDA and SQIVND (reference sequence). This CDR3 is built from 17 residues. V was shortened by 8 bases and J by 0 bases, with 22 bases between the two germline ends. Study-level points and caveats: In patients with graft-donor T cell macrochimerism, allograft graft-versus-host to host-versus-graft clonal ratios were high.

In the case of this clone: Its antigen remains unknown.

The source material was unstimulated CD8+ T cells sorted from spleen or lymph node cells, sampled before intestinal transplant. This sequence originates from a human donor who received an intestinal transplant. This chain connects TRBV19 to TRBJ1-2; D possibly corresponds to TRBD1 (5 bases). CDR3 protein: CASEPGTQGRSNYGYTF. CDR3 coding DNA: TGTGCCAGTGAGCCCGGGACTCAGGGAAGGTCTAACTATGGCTACACCTTC.